This note documents a single TCR beta chain sequence. Antigen specificity is unknown. The V gene's germline CDR1 is SGHRS and CDR2 YFSETQ. V was clipped by 4 bases and J by 4 bases, with 20 bases between them. CDR3 length equals 16 residues. Assay used: immunoSEQ multiplex PCR; TCRdb lists only in-frame clones, some missing. The table includes around 100,000 clones, approximately 92% detected once. This record comes from a study of graft-versus-host responses after intestinal transplantation. Study summary: The transplants performed in recipients were multivisceral, liver-intestinal, or isolated intestinal. Study observations and caveats: GvH clones were found in recipient marrow; some appeared first in ileum or blood.

Sequencing was performed on unstimulated CD4+ T cells sorted from spleen or lymph node cells, taken before transplant. This chain links TRBV5-1 with TRBJ1-2; D is perhaps TRBD1 (6 bases). The sequence derives from a human donor who was the organ donor for an intestinal transplant. The CDR3 DNA reads as TGCGCCAGCAGCGACCCGACAGGATCTCTTTCCTATGGCTACACCTTC. Residues: CASSDPTGSLSYGYTF.